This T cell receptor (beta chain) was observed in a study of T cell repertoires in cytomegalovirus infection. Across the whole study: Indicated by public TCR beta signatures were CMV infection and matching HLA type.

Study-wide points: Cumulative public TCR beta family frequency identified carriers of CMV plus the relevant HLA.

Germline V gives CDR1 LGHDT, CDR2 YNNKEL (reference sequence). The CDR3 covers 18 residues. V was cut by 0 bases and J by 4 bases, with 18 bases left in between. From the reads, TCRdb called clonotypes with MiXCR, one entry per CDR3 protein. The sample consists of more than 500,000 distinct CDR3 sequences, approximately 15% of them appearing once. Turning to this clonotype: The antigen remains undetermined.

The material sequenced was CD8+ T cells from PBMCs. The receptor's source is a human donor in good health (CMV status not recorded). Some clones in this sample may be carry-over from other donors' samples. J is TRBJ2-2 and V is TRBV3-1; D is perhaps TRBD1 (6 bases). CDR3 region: CASSQDNREVVRTGELFF. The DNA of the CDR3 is TGTGCCAGCAGCCAAGATAACAGGGAAGTAGTACGCACCGGGGAGCTGTTTTTT.